These 27 T cell receptor beta chains were sequenced from one sample in a study of cytomegalovirus exposure and HLA in healthy donors. Using immunoSEQ multiplex PCR, the repertoire was profiled, and TCRdb retains in-frame clones only, with some absent. The sample contains tens of thousands of clones, around 97% of which appear only once. Source material: PBMCs. The receptor set was obtained from a man between 18 and 29 years old in good health and CMV-seronegative.

This clone occurred once. V usage is TRBV11-3 and J usage is TRBJ2-1; TRBD2 is a possible D gene (7 bases). Trimming took 5 bases from V and 0 from J, leaving 14 bases between them. Germline V gene data show CDR1 as SGHNT and CDR2 as YENEEA. The CDR3 runs to 16 residues. CDR3 in amino acids: CASSPRGASSYNEQFF. The CDR3 nucleotides are TGTGCCAGCAGCCCCCGGGGGGCAAGCTCCTACAATGAGCAGTTCTTC.

The chain carries TRBV2 and TRBJ2-1; TRBD2 agrees at 7 bases. The CDR3 is made up of 14 amino acids. The trim removed 6 bases at V and 4 bases at J, leaving 6 bases unmatched. The germline V gene has CDR1 SNHLY and CDR2 FYNNEI. The CDR3 DNA follows: TGTGCCAGCAGCTTACAGCGGGGATACAATGAGCAGTTCTTC. It specifies CASSLQRGYNEQFF.

The gene calls are TRBV29-1 and TRBJ2-1, with a tentative D call TRBD1 (6 bases). V was pared by 3 bases and J by 7 bases, with 13 bases between. The germline gives CDR1 SQVTM, CDR2 ANQGSEA. The CDR3 sequence is 13 residues long. The CDR3 DNA is TGCAGCGTTGAGGAATCGAGGGGGAATGAGCAGTTCTTC. Translated, it gives CSVEESRGNEQFF.

The genes are TRBV11-2 and TRBJ2-2; no definite D call. CDR3 length equals 13 residues. In germline, CDR1 is SGHAT, CDR2 FQNNGV. The V and J ends lost 4 bases and 1 base respectively, with 4 bases between them. The CDR3 DNA is TGTGCCAGCAGCTCACAGAACACCGGGGAGCTGTTTTTT. Translated: CASSSQNTGELFF.

V usage is TRBV23-1 and J usage is TRBJ2-3; 12 bases align to TRBD2. TRBV23-1 is marked as an open reading frame, function uncertain. V shed 7 bases and J 2 bases; nucleotides not matched to a gene: 13. This CDR3 spans 18 amino acids. In DNA, the CDR3 is TGCGCCAGCAAGGGACTAGCGGGTTGGTGGGGAACCACAGATACGCAGTATTTT. Its protein is CASKGLAGWWGTTDTQYF.

The chain couples TRBV5-8 to TRBJ1-1; 10 nucleotides line up with TRBD1. From germline, CDR1 is SGHTS and CDR2 YDEGEE. The V segment lost 0 bases and the J segment 9 bases; nucleotides outside the gene matches: 2. The CDR3 runs to 13 residues. This CDR3 is CASSLVDRGQAFF. CDR3 sequence (DNA): TGTGCCAGCAGCTTGGTAGACAGGGGGCAAGCTTTCTTT.

This clone has only a few counts. The genes are TRBV7-6 and TRBJ1-1, with TRBD1 matching 7 bases. The V segment lost 4 bases and the J segment 8 bases; nucleotides outside the gene matches: 7. The germline gives CDR1 SGHVS, CDR2 FNYEAQ. The CDR3 contains 13 residues. In DNA form, the CDR3 reads TGTGCCAGCAGCTCATCGAAGGACAGGGAAGCTTTCTTT. Residues: CASSSSKDREAFF. Full variable domain (outside the CDR3, taken from reference TRBV7-6 and TRBJ1-1): GAGVSQSPRYKVTKRGQDVALRCDPISGHVSLYWYRQALGQGPEFLTYFNYEAQQDKSGLPNDRFSAERPEGSISTLTIQRTEQRDSAMYRCASSSSKDREAFFGQGTRLTVV.

The chain combines TRBV28 with TRBJ2-7; 7 nucleotides align to TRBD1. This CDR3 region has 14 residues. Trimming at V came to 8 bases and at J to 0 bases, leaving 7 bases not matched to a gene. CDR1 is MDHEN and CDR2 is SYDVKM in the germline V gene. CDR3 sequence (DNA): TGTGCCAGCGGATCGGGACAGAGCTCCTACGAGCAGTACTTC. Protein sequence: CASGSGQSSYEQYF.

The chain has TRBV11-3 and TRBJ1-2; tentatively, D is TRBD1 (5 bases). Looked up from germline, CDR1 is SGHNT and CDR2 is YENEEA. The CDR3 is 16 residues long. V lost 0 bases and J lost 6, with 17 bases in between. CDR3 sequence reads: CASSLEISQGTHGYTF. The CDR3 coding sequence is TGTGCCAGCAGCTTAGAAATATCGCAGGGAACCCATGGCTACACCTTC.

The rearrangement links TRBV5-4 to TRBJ1-3, with D tentatively TRBD1 (6 bases). Per germline, CDR1 SGHNT and CDR2 YYREEE (reference sequence). The CDR3 covers 14 residues. V lost 4 bases and J 2 bases, leaving 10 bases between the germline ends. CDR3 in amino acids: CASSPTGTGNTIYF. The CDR3 nucleotides read TGTGCCAGCAGCCCCACAGGGACTGGAAACACCATATATTTT.

This clone was seen once. This chain links TRBV11-2 with TRBJ2-7, with TRBD2 identical over 11 bases. Germline V gives CDR1 SGHAT, CDR2 FQNNGV. The CDR3 sequence is 17 residues long. V shed 1 base and J 4 bases; nucleotides not matched to a gene: 9. The CDR3 loop reads CASSLVGASGRLYEQYF. The CDR3 nucleotides read TGTGCCAGCAGCTTAGTAGGGGCTAGCGGGAGGTTATACGAGCAGTACTTC.

CDR3 nucleotide sequence: TGTGCCAGCAGCGTAGGGGCAGCTCGGAACACTGAAGCTTTCTTT. As protein: CASSVGAARNTEAFF. The chain recombines TRBV9 with TRBJ1-1; D not certain. CDR1 and CDR2 (germline): SGDLS, YYNGEE. V lost 0 bases and J lost 1, with 10 bases in between. The CDR3 is 15 amino acids. Full variable domain (missing parts from reference TRBV9 and TRBJ1-1): DSGVTQTPKHLITATGQRVTLRCSPRSGDLSVYWYQQSLDQGLQFLIQYYNGEERAKGNILERFSAQQFPDLHSELNLSSLELGDSALYFCASSVGAARNTEAFFGQGTRLTVV.

This chain uses TRBV9 with TRBJ2-2; TRBD2 aligns across 7 bases. Germline trimming cut 4 bases from V and 5 bases from J; bases unmatched to any gene: 8. The CDR3 consists of 15 residues. Per germline, CDR1 SGDLS and CDR2 YYNGEE. The CDR3, as DNA: TGTGCCAGCAGCTCCGGGGGGAGAATTACCGGGGAGCTGTTTTTT. Translation: CASSSGGRITGELFF.

This chain uses TRBV11-2 with TRBJ2-1, with 8 bases lining up with TRBD1. The CDR3 totals 15 residues. The V segment lost 5 bases and the J segment 5 bases; nucleotides outside the gene matches: 8. Germline CDR1 is SGHAT and CDR2 is FQNNGV. CDR3 bases: TGTGCCAGCAGCGTTGGGACAGGAGCGGACAATGAGCAGTTCTTC. The encoded protein is CASSVGTGADNEQFF. Full variable domain (missing parts from reference TRBV11-2 and TRBJ2-1): EAGVAQSPRYKIIEKRQSVAFWCNPISGHATLYWYQQILGQGPKLLIQFQNNGVVDDSQLPKDRFSAERLKGVDSTLKIQPAKLEDSAVYLCASSVGTGADNEQFFGPGTRLTVL.

This clone was seen just once. The genes are TRBV10-3 and TRBJ1-2; 8 bases are shared with TRBD1. CDR3 length: 15 residues. Germline-derived CDR1 and CDR2 are ENHRY and SYGVKD. After removal of 2 bases from V and 0 bases from J, the junction contained 2 bases not matched to a gene. The CDR3 nucleotides read TGTGCCATCAGTGAGGCGACAGGGGCTAACTATGGCTACACCTTC. This codes for CAISEATGANYGYTF.

V is TRBV29-1 and J is TRBJ1-3; D gene ambiguous. V was shortened by 1 base and J by 0 bases, with 7 bases between the two germline ends. Germline V gene lookup returns CDR1 SQVTM and CDR2 ANQGSEA. This CDR3 contains 14 residues. The chain's CDR3 is CSVEGRLSGNTIYF. The CDR3 nucleotides are TGCAGCGTTGAAGGCAGACTCTCTGGAAACACCATATATTTT.

The rearrangement links TRBV12-5 to TRBJ2-6; 10 bases align to TRBD1. The V gene's germline CDR1 is LGHNT and CDR2 FRNRAP. The ends lost 3 bases at V and 1 base at J; junction bases unmatched: 6. This CDR3 comprises 18 residues. DNA of the CDR3: TGTGCTAGTGGTTTCGCCGGGACAGGGGTTTCTGGGGCCAACGTCCTGACTTTC. Its protein product is CASGFAGTGVSGANVLTF.

This chain uses TRBV6-1 with TRBJ2-2; TRBD1 matches 7 bases. V lost 6 bases, J lost 5 bases, and 9 bases stayed unmatched. Per the germline V gene, CDR1 is MNHNS and CDR2 is SASEGT. This CDR3 spans 15 amino acids. DNA of the CDR3: TGTGCCAGCAGAGCCGGGACAGTAATTACCGGGGAGCTGTTTTTT. It is translated as CASRAGTVITGELFF.

The V and J genes are TRBV6-4 and TRBJ1-5; D might be TRBD1 (6 bases). V lost 5 bases and J lost 0, with 14 bases in between. Germline loops: CDR1 MRHNA, CDR2 SNTAGT. The CDR3 length is 16 residues. CDR3 sequence reads: CASSLNGGDSNQPQHF. CDR3 DNA sequence: TGTGCCAGCAGTCTTAATGGGGGCGATAGCAATCAGCCCCAGCATTTT.

The sample holds one count of this clone. The DNA for the CDR3 is TGTGCCAGCAGTCCAAACAGGGATTCCTACGAGCAGTACTTC. Amino acids: CASSPNRDSYEQYF. This chain connects TRBV6-1 to TRBJ2-7; tentatively, D is TRBD1 (6 bases). Deletions cut 5 bases from V and 1 base from J, with 12 bases between. This CDR3 comprises 14 residues. Germline V gene sequence: CDR1 MNHNS, CDR2 SASEGT.

The chain combines TRBV9 with TRBJ2-7; D is uncertain. Germline CDR1 reads SGDLS; CDR2 reads YYNGEE. The CDR3 totals 15 residues. V dropped 2 bases and J dropped 2 bases, with 14 bases sitting between them. CDR3 bases: TGTGCCAGCAGCGTTCCCCGGGTACTAACCTACGAGCAGTACTTC. Protein product: CASSVPRVLTYEQYF.

This clone was recorded once. The chain links TRBV5-4 to TRBJ1-1, with D perhaps TRBD1 (6 bases). In germline, CDR1 is SGHNT, CDR2 YYREEE (reference sequence). The V and J ends lost 1 base and 4 bases respectively, with 8 bases between them. This CDR3 comprises 13 residues. The CDR3 DNA reads as TGTGCCAGCAGCTTGACAGGGATCACTGAAGCTTTCTTT. Its protein product is CASSLTGITEAFF.

The gene calls are TRBV7-9 and TRBJ1-1, with D possibly TRBD1 on 5 matching bases. The V end lost 5 bases, the J end lost 0 bases, and 13 bases lay between the germline ends. Germline V gives CDR1 SEHNR, CDR2 FQNEAQ (reference sequence). The CDR3 is 15 residues long. The CDR3 loop reads CASSTHDSLNTEAFF. The DNA for the CDR3 is TGTGCCAGCAGCACCCACGACAGTTTGAACACTGAAGCTTTCTTT.

V gene TRBV27 combines with J gene TRBJ2-1; 13 nucleotides match TRBD2. Trimming at V came to 5 bases and at J to 4 bases, leaving 11 bases not matched to a gene. From germline, CDR1 is MNHEY and CDR2 SMNVEV (reference sequence). The CDR3 extends over 18 amino acids. CDR3 protein: CASSGSTGTSGKYNEQFF. Here the CDR3 DNA reads TGTGCCAGCAGTGGATCTACCGGGACTAGCGGGAAATACAATGAGCAGTTCTTC.

The chain links TRBV7-2 to TRBJ2-1, with a weak D call TRBD2 (5 bases). The CDR3 sequence is 15 residues long. Trimming stripped 5 bases from V and 1 base from J, with 12 bases between. Per germline, CDR1 SGHTA and CDR2 FQGNSA. In nucleotides, the CDR3 is TGTGCCAGCAGCCCCAGAGCGGCGTCCTACAATGAGCAGTTCTTC. Its translation is CASSPRAASYNEQFF.

V is TRBV7-2 and J is TRBJ2-3, with TRBD2 matching 8 bases. The CDR3 sequence is 16 residues long. Germline V gene data show CDR1 as SGHTA and CDR2 as FQGNSA. J lost 1 base, V lost 3 bases, and 6 bases had no gene match. The CDR3, as DNA: TGTGCCAGCAGCTTTGTAGCGGGGAGGGGCACAGATACGCAGTATTTT. It is translated as CASSFVAGRGTDTQYF.

The CDR3 spells CASSFGGDNQPQHF. The CDR3 DNA sequence: TGTGCCAGCAGCTTCGGGGGGGACAATCAGCCCCAGCATTTT. This rearrangement joins TRBV5-4 to TRBJ1-5; perhaps TRBD1 as D (5 bases). The germline CDR1 and CDR2 sequences are SGHNT and YYREEE (reference sequence). CDR3 length: 14 amino acids. V dropped 2 bases and J dropped 3 bases, with 9 bases sitting between them. Filled out from reference TRBV5-4 and TRBJ1-5, the complete variable domain reads ETGVTQSPTHLIKTRGQQVTLRCSSQSGHNTVSWYQQALGQGPQFIFQYYREEENGRGNFPPRFSGLQFPNYSSELNVNALELDDSALYLCASSFGGDNQPQHFGDGTRLSIL.